This T cell receptor beta chain is drawn from a study of blood T cell repertoires in COVID-19. As for the study in general: Sample material is recorded as cDNA or gDNA derived from T cells, B-cell-depleted T cells, or PBMCs.

Profiled with immunoSEQ multiplex PCR; TCRdb holds only in-frame clones, not every one. The sample lists around 40,000 clones, 79% occurring once. This CDR3 region has 13 residues. Per the germline V gene, CDR1 is LNHDA and CDR2 is SQIVND (reference sequence). V shed 5 bases and J shed 7 bases, with 12 bases lying between them. The rearrangement joins TRBV19 to TRBJ2-1, with unresolved D. The receptor comes from a man between 65 and 85 years old with acute or convalescent COVID-19. The sample taken for sequencing was peripheral blood. The CDR3 spells CASSPSRVNEQFF. CDR3 bases: TGTGCCAGTAGTCCCTCCCGGGTGAATGAGCAGTTCTTC.